This T cell receptor (beta chain) was captured in a study of T cells in Graves' hyperthyroidism and ophthalmopathy. RNA transcripts yielded amplified TCR beta CDR3 regions. During a first-round RT-PCR of the TCR CDR3, the HTBI primer set was used. TCRdb fed the multiplex PCR reads into MiXCR, producing one record per CDR3 protein. The repertoire consists of hundreds of thousands of distinct CDR3 sequences, with approximately 14% occurring once and the leading ten covering under 15%. The TCR comes from a woman between 45 and 60 years old with Graves' ophthalmopathy. Sequencing used blood.

In DNA form, the CDR3 reads TGCGCCAGCAACATGGTGGCCGGACAGGGGAGGGAAGGCTACACCTTC. The encoded protein is CASNMVAGQGREGYTF. This sequence joins TRBV5-1 and TRBJ1-2; 9 positions match TRBD1. The V segment lost 6 bases and the J segment 8 bases; nucleotides outside the gene matches: 17. CDR3 length: 16 residues. In germline, CDR1 is SGHRS, CDR2 YFSETQ. The whole variable domain, remainder taken from reference TRBV5-1 and TRBJ1-2, is KAGVTQTPRYLIKTRGQQVTLSCSPISGHRSVSWYQQTPGQGLQFLFEYFSETQRNKGNFPGRFSGRQFSNSRSEMNVSTLELGDSALYLCASNMVAGQGREGYTFGSGTRLTVV.